This TCR beta chain was recorded in a study of CD8 T cells in ankylosing spondylitis. Findings and limits, study-wide: Disease-linked clones reportedly concentrated significantly in matched ankylosing spondylitis synovial fluid. Past studies reported some motif variants in reactive arthritis synovial fluid and blood. Clones linked to disease, bearing a CD8+ phenotype, were relatively rare in peripheral blood. Blood of patients with ankylosing spondylitis appeared to be characterized by a TCR beta motif of several highly homologous variants.

The CDR3 extends over 15 amino acids. The V gene's germline CDR1 is MGHDK and CDR2 SYGVNS. The V end was cut by 4 bases, the J end by 1 base, with 14 bases between. TCRdb re-derived calls from the 5' RACE reads in MiXCR, one entry per CDR3 protein. Altogether 150,000 to 200,000 distinct CDR3 sequences are present, 18% being singletons, with the ten largest covering around 4.7%. The sample holds many counts of this clonotype. Its target is unknown. This clonotype was obtained from a male donor under 30 with ankylosing spondylitis or in good health (not recorded which). This sequence joins TRBV25-1 and TRBJ2-7; D unclear. Sequencing was carried out using blood, either unsorted or a sorted T cell fraction (not recorded which). The CDR3 DNA follows: TGTGCCAGCAGTGCCTCCGGGTCTCGGTCCTACGAGCAGTACTTC. Its translation: CASSASGSRSYEQYF.